The clone carrying this T cell receptor beta chain was observed many times. Germline-derived CDR1 and CDR2 are SGHAT and FQDESV (reference sequence). V gave up 1 base and J gave up 6 bases; unmatched junction bases: 1. The CDR3 extends over 14 amino acids. The data stem from a study of CD8+CD57+ T cells in acquired aplastic anemia. All patients picked for sequencing had shown, by flow cytometry, an expansion of CD8+CD57+ cells. CDR3 and TCR beta VDJ profiling relied on a genomic DNA template. TCRdb redid the calling of the reads with MiXCR, one entry per CDR3 protein. Of about 170,000 distinct CDR3 sequences detected, roughly 43% appear once; the ten largest clones hold more than 0.85%.

The receptor was derived from a human donor with aplastic anemia. The chain recombines TRBV11-1 with TRBJ2-2; the match to TRBD1 covers 8 bases. Sequencing was performed on sorted CD4+, CD8+, or CD8+CD57+ T cells (not recorded which) from PBMCs. CDR3 protein: CASSLVQGAGELFF. The DNA for the CDR3 is TGTGCCAGCAGCTTAGTACAGGGGGCCGGGGAGCTGTTTTTT. Complete variable domain (other parts from reference TRBV11-1 and TRBJ2-2): EAEVAQSPRYKITEKSQAVAFWCDPISGHATLYWYRQILGQGPELLVQFQDESVVDDSQLPKDRFSAERLKGVDSTLKIQPAELGDSAMYLCASSLVQGAGELFFGEGSRLTVL.